Sequencing of this T cell receptor beta chain was carried out in a study of blood T cell repertoires in COVID-19. Overall study context: Collection of acute and convalescent COVID-19 samples took place in the United States, Italy and Spain. Nucleic acid was either cDNA or gDNA, and it came from T cells, B-cell-depleted T cells, or PBMCs.

Trimming left V 8 bases short and J 2 bases short, with 16 bases between. Germline assignment: CDR1 SGHDN and CDR2 FVKESK. The CDR3 has 14 residues. Measured with immunoSEQ multiplex PCR; TCRdb has only the in-frame clones, and not every one. Among tens of thousands of clones listed, roughly 80% were seen once. Patients at the Seattle site were enrolled during active infection and followed longitudinally. Sequences were obtained from peripheral blood. The sequence came from a man in his sixties or seventies with COVID-19, enrolled during active disease. The V call is TRBV14, the J call TRBJ2-7; TRBD1 is a possible D gene (6 bases). The CDR3 loop is CASGLADRTYEQYF. The CDR3 bases are TGTGCCAGCGGCCTAGCCGACAGGACCTACGAGCAGTACTTC.